This T cell receptor (beta chain) was documented in a study of blood T cell repertoires in COVID-19. Looking at the study overall: The analysed material was cDNA or gDNA that came from T cells, B-cell-depleted T cells, or PBMCs.

Recovery meant two consecutive negative NP/OP PCR tests, professional clearance, or resolved symptoms. TCRdb's table, derived via immunoSEQ multiplex PCR, lists solely in-frame clones and lacks some. The sample lists 300,000 or so clones, nearly 90% occurring once. The V and J ends lost 4 bases and 0 bases, in that order; junction bases with no gene match: 13. Germline values: CDR1 PRHDT, CDR2 FYEKMQ (reference sequence). The CDR3 contains 19 residues. The TCR sequence derives from a woman aged 30 to 39 who had recovered from COVID-19. V is TRBV13 and J is TRBJ2-1; the match to TRBD2 covers 9 bases. The material sequenced was PBMCs or T cells enriched from blood (not recorded which). The CDR3 here is CASSSPLAGNTRSYNEQFF. The CDR3 coding sequence is TGTGCCAGCAGCTCCCCTCTAGCGGGGAATACCCGCTCCTACAATGAGCAGTTCTTC.